These 28 T cell receptor beta chains came from one sample sequenced in a study of shared clonotypes between healthy human individuals. Profiled with immunoSEQ multiplex PCR; TCRdb holds only in-frame clones, not every one. This repertoire shows roughly 700,000 clones, around two thirds found once; its top ten account for 1.5% to 2%. The source material was memory CD4+ T cells sorted from blood. Documented subset: CD45RA-negative fraction. Every receptor here comes from a woman in her thirties in good health.

There are a few counts of this clone. V and J are TRBV5-1 and TRBJ2-3; TRBD2 is a possible D gene (5 bases). Germline loops: CDR1 SGHRS, CDR2 YFSETQ. The CDR3 extends over 13 amino acids. Trimming removed 4 bases at V and 6 bases at J, with 12 bases between. DNA of the CDR3: TGCGCCAGCAGCAGGACTGGAGCCGATACGCAGTATTTT. The encoded protein is CASSRTGADTQYF.

The table lists this clone with a count of one. This chain links TRBV7-8 with TRBJ2-1; no reliable D call. Germline lookup yields CDR1 SGHVS and CDR2 FQNEAQ. With 2 bases removed from V and 9 bases from J, the gap between germline ends came to 14 bases. CDR3 length: 14 amino acids. DNA for the CDR3: TGTGCCAGCAGCTTAAGTTCCAGGCATCGTGAGCAGTTCTTC. This translates into CASSLSSRHREQFF.

Note on this clone: Other DNA sequences from this sample encode an identical CDR3 as well. CDR3 in amino acids: CASSSGQGVDEQYF. The CDR3 coding sequence is TGCGCCAGCAGCTCGGGACAGGGAGTCGACGAGCAGTACTTC. The V gene is TRBV5-1, the J gene TRBJ2-7; 9 nucleotides line up with TRBD1. This CDR3 is 14 amino acids long. V gave up 3 bases and J gave up 5 bases; unmatched junction bases: 6. The germline V gene encodes CDR1 SGHRS and CDR2 YFSETQ.

The chain recombines TRBV28 with TRBJ1-2; 7 bases agree with TRBD1. The germline CDR1 and CDR2 sequences are MDHEN and SYDVKM. V lost 8 bases to trimming and J lost 5 bases; unmatched junction nucleotides: 11. This CDR3 region has 14 residues. CDR3 sequence (DNA): TGTGCCAGCGGACCCTCACAGGGGCGGTATGGCTACACCTTC. Its protein is CASGPSQGRYGYTF.

The chain combines TRBV6-6 with TRBJ2-3; 9 bases fit TRBD2. The CDR3 spans 15 residues. CDR1 and CDR2 (germline): MNHNY, SVGAGI (reference sequence). V gave up 6 bases and J gave up 2 bases; unmatched junction bases: 6. The CDR3 nucleotides read TGTGCCAGCAGATGGCTAGCGGGGAACACAGATACGCAGTATTTT. Amino acids: CASRWLAGNTDTQYF.

The chain is built from TRBV7-2 and TRBJ2-3, with a tentative D call TRBD2 (5 bases). This CDR3 region has 18 residues. The germline V and J ends were trimmed by 3 bases and 2 bases, with 21 bases remaining between them. Germline CDR1 SGHTA, CDR2 FQGNSA. The CDR3 loop reads CASSLEYSRLPPTDTQYF. CDR3 DNA: TGTGCCAGCAGCTTGGAATACTCCAGACTACCTCCCACAGATACGCAGTATTTT.

This chain uses TRBV18 with TRBJ1-6; the D gene is possibly TRBD1 (5 bases). CDR1 is KGHSH and CDR2 is LQKENI in the germline V gene. CDR3 length: 16 amino acids. V gave up 1 base and J gave up 6 bases, with 13 bases separating them. The chain's CDR3 is CASSPQGRYGNSPLHF. The CDR3 DNA is TGTGCCAGCTCACCACAGGGGAGATACGGTAATTCACCCCTCCACTTT. The entire variable domain, with the rest obtained from reference TRBV18 and TRBJ1-6, is as follows: NAGVMQNPRHLVRRRGQEARLRCSPMKGHSHVYWYRQLPEEGLKFMVYLQKENIIDESGMPKERFSAEFPKEGPSILRIQQVVRGDSAAYFCASSPQGRYGNSPLHFGNGTRLTVT.

V and J are TRBV7-3 and TRBJ2-7, with D hard to call. Germline loops: CDR1 SGHTA, CDR2 FQGTGA. CDR3 length: 14 amino acids. The V end lost 5 bases, the J end lost 2 bases, and 13 bases lay between the germline ends. The CDR3 reads CASSPPGSPYEQYF. DNA for the CDR3: TGTGCCAGCAGCCCCCCCGGATCACCCTACGAGCAGTACTTC.

V is TRBV7-3 and J is TRBJ2-3; the D call may be TRBD1 or TRBD2 (5 bases each). Germline CDR1 is SGHTA and CDR2 is FQGTGA. V gave up 7 bases and J gave up 10 bases, with 15 bases separating them. The CDR3 totals 12 residues. CDR3: CASTDGAGPQYF. Written as DNA, the CDR3 is TGTGCCAGCACGGACGGGGCGGGTCCGCAGTATTTT.

V is TRBV6-1 and J is TRBJ2-5; maybe TRBD2 (5 bases). Germline CDR1 and CDR2: MNHNS and SASEGT. CDR3 length equals 14 residues. Trimming left V 5 bases short and J 0 bases short, with 10 bases between. The CDR3 reads CASSWESYQETQYF. CDR3 sequence (DNA): TGTGCCAGCAGTTGGGAGTCGTACCAAGAGACCCAGTACTTC.

The genes are TRBV5-4 and TRBJ1-2, with unresolved D. The length of the CDR3 is 13 residues. Trimming took 4 bases from V and 6 from J, leaving 13 bases between them. CDR1 is SGHNT, CDR2 YYREEE, per germline (reference sequence). The CDR3 DNA reads as TGTGCCAGCAGCCTATCAGGATATGATGGCTACACCTTC. As protein: CASSLSGYDGYTF.

The V gene is TRBV4-1, the J gene TRBJ1-6, with D possibly matching TRBD1 (5 bases). Looked up from germline, CDR1 is MGHRA and CDR2 is YSYEKL. V was pared by 3 bases and J by 2 bases, with 20 bases between. CDR3 length equals 19 residues. The CDR3 loop reads CASSHIRDGSFTYNSPLHF. The CDR3 nucleotides are TGCGCCAGCAGCCACATACGGGACGGCTCGTTTACCTATAATTCACCCCTCCACTTT.

This clone was picked up a small number of times. This rearrangement joins TRBV7-9 to TRBJ2-1; D is possibly TRBD1 (5 bases). The CDR3 runs to 14 residues. The V gene's germline CDR1 is SEHNR and CDR2 FQNEAQ (reference sequence). V was trimmed by 6 bases and J by 8 bases, leaving 17 bases between them. The CDR3, as DNA: TGTGCCAGCAGGTTCTCCTCAGGGATCGATGAGCAGTTCTTC. Translated, it gives CASRFSSGIDEQFF.

The rearrangement uses TRBV28 and TRBJ2-7, with TRBD1 matching over 10 bases. From germline, CDR1 is MDHEN and CDR2 SYDVKM. The CDR3 loop spans 16 amino acids. V lost 2 bases, J lost 3 bases, and 7 bases stayed unmatched. CDR3 coding DNA: TGTGCCAGCAGTTTAGTTGGACAGGGGGACCTCTACGAGCAGTACTTC. Protein: CASSLVGQGDLYEQYF.

Only one count was recorded for this clone. V is TRBV11-2 and J is TRBJ2-3; 11 bases agree with TRBD2. This CDR3 spans 17 amino acids. Germline-derived CDR1 and CDR2 are SGHAT and FQNNGV. J gave up 2 bases and V 1 base, and 5 bases lay outside the gene matches. CDR3 amino acids: CASSLGGLAALTDTQYF. The CDR3 DNA follows: TGTGCCAGCAGCTTAGGGGGACTAGCGGCTCTCACAGATACGCAGTATTTT.

This clone came up once. The chain links TRBV6-1 to TRBJ2-7, with 7 bases that match TRBD2. Germline V gives CDR1 MNHNS, CDR2 SASEGT. After removal of 10 bases from V and 2 bases from J, the junction contained 5 bases not matched to a gene. This CDR3 spans 12 amino acids. In DNA, the CDR3 is TGTGCCACCGGGGACTACACCTACGAGCAGTACTTC. Residues: CATGDYTYEQYF.

This clone has a single count. J is TRBJ2-3 and V is TRBV2; 8 nucleotides line up with TRBD1. Germline V gene lookup returns CDR1 SNHLY and CDR2 FYNNEI. After removal of 6 bases from V and 6 bases from J, the junction contained 8 bases not matched to a gene. This CDR3 is 14 amino acids long. DNA of the CDR3: TGTGCCAGCAGGGGCAGGGGGCGCTTGGATACGCAGTATTTT. It translates to CASRGRGRLDTQYF. Full variable domain (missing parts from reference TRBV2 and TRBJ2-3): EPEVTQTPSHQVTQMGQEVILRCVPISNHLYFYWYRQILGQKVEFLVSFYNNEISEKSEIFDDQFSVERPDGSNFTLKIRSTKLEDSAMYFCASRGRGRLDTQYFGPGTRLTVL.

In this sample, this clone turned up a few times. This same CDR3 is encoded by further DNA sequences in the sample. V is TRBV6-5 and J is TRBJ2-3, with D uncertain. Germline loops: CDR1 MNHEY, CDR2 SVGAGI. The CDR3 spans 11 residues. The V end was cut by 6 bases, the J end by 5 bases, with 6 bases between. The CDR3 DNA follows: TGTGCCAGCAGCCAACAAGATACGCAGTATTTT. It codes for CASSQQDTQYF.

The chain uses TRBV4-2 and TRBJ2-3; 10 positions agree with TRBD2. J was trimmed by 1 base and V by 0 bases; bases with no gene match: 7. The CDR3 has 18 residues. From germline, CDR1 is LGHNA and CDR2 YNFKEQ. CDR3 coding DNA: TGTGCCAGCAGCCAAGATCCCCCGGGGACTAGCGGCACAGATACGCAGTATTTT. Its protein product is CASSQDPPGTSGTDTQYF.

There are a few counts of this clone. With a much larger clone just one base away, this may be a read error. This rearrangement joins TRBV6-1 to TRBJ2-3; D not resolved. The CDR3 consists of 11 residues. V was trimmed by 7 bases and J by 2 bases, leaving 4 bases between them. Germline CDR1 reads MNHNS; CDR2 reads SASEGT. The CDR3 loop reads CASTSTDTQYF. CDR3 DNA: TGTGCCAGCACCTCCACAGATACGCAGTATTTT.

The chain uses TRBV7-8 and TRBJ2-7; D possibly corresponds to TRBD1 (6 bases). The CDR3 has 16 residues. V shed 3 bases and J shed 2 bases, with 17 bases lying between them. Germline V gene sequence: CDR1 SGHVS, CDR2 FQNEAQ. The CDR3 is CASSLNRATVPYEQYF. The CDR3 coding sequence is TGTGCCAGCAGCTTGAACAGGGCGACGGTGCCCTACGAGCAGTACTTC.

This clone came up a few times. The chain combines TRBV7-9 with TRBJ1-2, with 7 nucleotides matching TRBD1. With 5 bases clipped from V and 14 bases from J, the junction kept 14 bases outside the gene matches. Germline V CDR1 and CDR2: SEHNR, FQNEAQ (reference sequence). The CDR3 is 13 residues long. CDR3 amino acids: CASSPGADRVITF. CDR3 DNA sequence: TGTGCCAGCAGCCCCGGGGCCGACAGGGTGATAACCTTC.

In its sample, this clone was seen a few times. This chain joins TRBV6-1 and TRBJ2-7; D assignment may be TRBD1 or TRBD2 (6 bases each). The V gene lost 5 bases and the J gene lost 4 bases, with 18 bases spanning the gap. Germline V gene lookup returns CDR1 MNHNS and CDR2 SASEGT. The CDR3 extends over 15 amino acids. The DNA for the CDR3 is TGTGCCAGCAGTCAAGGGGGACTGGCAATATACGAGCAGTACTTC. This translates into CASSQGGLAIYEQYF.

This clone was picked up a small number of times. The V call is TRBV27, the J call TRBJ1-3, with TRBD1 matching over 9 bases. With 7 bases clipped from V and 4 bases from J, the junction kept 5 bases outside the gene matches. This CDR3 comprises 14 residues. Germline V CDR1 and CDR2: MNHEY, SMNVEV (reference sequence). CDR3: CASKGTGRGNTIYF. The CDR3 coding sequence is TGTGCCAGCAAAGGGACAGGGAGAGGAAACACCATATATTTT.

The chain uses TRBV5-1 and TRBJ2-1; a weak D match, TRBD2 (5 bases). The germline CDR1 and CDR2 sequences are SGHRS and YFSETQ. The V end lost 0 bases, the J end lost 10 bases, and 14 bases lay between the germline ends. CDR3 length: 14 amino acids. The CDR3 DNA is TGCGCCAGCAGCTTGGAGGGCGGGTCGGGGGAGCAGTTCTTC. Its protein product is CASSLEGGSGEQFF. The variable domain in full, completed from reference TRBV5-1 and TRBJ2-1, reads KAGVTQTPRYLIKTRGQQVTLSCSPISGHRSVSWYQQTPGQGLQFLFEYFSETQRNKGNFPGRFSGRQFSNSRSEMNVSTLELGDSALYLCASSLEGGSGEQFFGPGTRLTVL.

The chain couples TRBV11-2 to TRBJ2-2; 14 bases fit TRBD2. CDR3 length equals 17 residues. Per the germline V gene, CDR1 is SGHAT and CDR2 is FQNNGV. J lost 8 bases, V lost 5 bases, and 10 bases had no gene match. The CDR3 loop reads CASSLWTSGRLGGELFF. In DNA form, the CDR3 reads TGTGCCAGCAGCCTGTGGACTAGCGGGAGGCTCGGAGGGGAGCTGTTTTTT.

V gene TRBV28 combines with J gene TRBJ1-1; D remains unclear. The germline gives CDR1 MDHEN, CDR2 SYDVKM. This CDR3 comprises 14 residues. The ends were cut back, 4 bases at V and 4 bases at J, with 13 bases in the middle. CDR3 sequence (DNA): TGTGCCAGCAGTTCCCTATCTGGTCTCACTGAAGCTTTCTTT. Its protein product is CASSSLSGLTEAFF.

The chain recombines TRBV28 with TRBJ2-4, with 8 bases lining up with TRBD2. V lost 10 bases and J lost 4; bases outside the gene matches: 9. Germline V CDR1 and CDR2: MDHEN, SYDVKM. CDR3 length: 14 amino acids. DNA for the CDR3: TGTGCCACCCGGGGTAGCGGGACTAAAAACATTCAGTACTTC. It translates to CATRGSGTKNIQYF.